Listed below are T cell receptor beta chains from one sample, sequenced in a study of T cells in localized non-small cell lung cancer. Assay: immunoSEQ multiplex PCR; the TCRdb copy retains only in-frame clones and omits some. Of approximately 6,000 clones listed, around a quarter are singletons. The sample consisted of lung tumor tissue, taken before any cancer treatment. The source of these receptors is a female donor older than 55 with stage I lung adenocarcinoma. Each CDR3 is given with its conserved first and last residue. A D gene is named only where the DNA matches it firmly. The size entry is marked missing in some rows and otherwise reads once, few, many or a size class.

d_gene,abundance,v_gene,j_gene,CDR3aa,CDR3nt
-,few,TRBV11-3,TRBJ2-7,CASSLGGVTYEQYF,TGTGCCAGCAGCTTGGGCGGGGTTACCTACGAGCAGTACTTC
TRBD2,-,TRBV6-8,TRBJ2-1,CASSRGLAGSFYNEQFF,TGTGCCAGCAGCCGTGGACTAGCGGGATCCTTTTACAATGAGCAGTTCTTC
TRBD1,few,TRBV25-1,TRBJ2-3,CASSSPTGGMGTDTQYF,TGTGCCAGCAGTTCACCCACAGGGGGCATGGGCACAGATACGCAGTATTTT
TRBD1,few,TRBV11-3,TRBJ2-3,CASSLGQGGDTQYF,TGTGCCAGCAGCTTAGGACAGGGGGGAGATACGCAGTATTTT
TRBD2,few,TRBV14,TRBJ2-1,CASSQLAGTRAGSEQFF,TGTGCCAGCAGCCAACTTGCAGGGACTAGGGCCGGGAGTGAGCAGTTCTTC
TRBD1,few,TRBV6-8,TRBJ2-2,CAIMGDRGAAGELFF,TGTGCCATCATGGGGGACAGGGGCGCCGCCGGGGAGCTGTTTTTT
-,-,TRBV18,TRBJ2-5,CASSLLDGQETQYF,TGTGCCAGCTCACTTCTCGACGGACAAGAGACCCAGTACTTC
TRBD1,many,TRBV9,TRBJ2-5,CASSAGGGRQETQYF,TGTGCCAGCAGCGCAGGGGGCGGACGCCAAGAGACCCAGTACTTC
TRBD2,-,TRBV19,TRBJ2-1,CASSWGTSGYGEQFF,TGTGCCAGTAGTTGGGGGACTAGCGGGTACGGTGAGCAGTTCTTC
TRBD2,few,TRBV11-3,TRBJ2-1,CASSLTSTTVNEQFF,TGTGCCAGCAGCTTGACTAGCACAACGGTGAATGAGCAGTTCTTC
-,-,TRBV11-3,TRBJ1-2,CASSTGQSVRGYTF,TGTGCCAGCAGCACCGGACAGTCCGTTCGGGGCTACACCTTC
TRBD1,medium-sized,TRBV6-8,TRBJ1-5,CASSSNRGNQPQHF,TGTGCCAGCAGTTCGAACAGGGGGAACCAGCCCCAGCATTTT
TRBD1,large,TRBV18,TRBJ1-5,CASSWTGGDQPQHF,TGTGCCAGCTCATGGACAGGGGGCGATCAGCCCCAGCATTTT
-,-,TRBV11-3,TRBJ1-1,CASSWPPTGYGNTEAFF,TGTGCCAGCAGCTGGCCCCCCACAGGGTACGGGAACACTGAAGCTTTCTTT
TRBD1,large,TRBV11-3,TRBJ2-3,CASSFRGLTDTQYF,TGTGCCAGCAGCTTTAGGGGGCTCACAGATACGCAGTATTTT
TRBD1,-,TRBV12-5,TRBJ1-4,CASNRDRGHEKLFF,TGTGCTAGCAACCGGGACAGGGGCCATGAAAAACTGTTTTTT
TRBD2,few,TRBV7-6,TRBJ2-1,CASSQDGGVEREQFF,TGTGCCAGCAGCCAAGACGGGGGGGTGGAACGTGAGCAGTTCTTC
-,-,TRBV29-1,TRBJ2-6,CSVAPGGLASGANVLTF,TGCAGCGTCGCCCCCGGGGGCCTAGCCTCTGGGGCCAACGTCCTGACTTTC
-,many,TRBV11-3,TRBJ2-5,CASSLRQALRQETQYF,TGTGCCAGCAGCTTGCGACAGGCCCTTCGGCAGGAGACCCAGTACTTC
-,few,TRBV30,TRBJ2-1,CAWSAVISGSYNEQFF,TGTGCCTGGAGTGCAGTAATTAGCGGATCCTACAATGAGCAGTTCTTC
-,-,TRBV29-1,TRBJ1-3,CSVPGKGTENSGNTIYF,TGCAGCGTTCCCGGGAAGGGAACAGAAAACTCTGGAAACACCATATATTTT
-,medium-sized,TRBV11-3,TRBJ2-2,CASSLWDTNTGELFF,TGTGCCAGCAGCTTATGGGACACTAACACCGGGGAGCTGTTTTTT
TRBD1,few,TRBV18,TRBJ2-1,CASSRTGDNEQFF,TGTGCCAGCTCAAGGACAGGGGACAATGAGCAGTTCTTC
-,many,TRBV11-3,TRBJ2-3,CASSLGGGTDTQYF,TGTGCCAGCAGCTTAGGAGGAGGAACAGATACGCAGTATTTT
TRBD2,-,TRBV19,TRBJ2-3,CASSIAGGTDTQYF,TGTGCCAGTAGTATAGCGGGAGGGACAGATACGCAGTATTTT
-,-,TRBV19,TRBJ1-1,CASSIARNTEAFF,TGTGCCAGTAGTATAGCTCGGAACACTGAAGCTTTCTTT
-,-,TRBV30,TRBJ2-3,CAWSSPDTQYF,TGTGCCTGGAGCTCTCCAGATACGCAGTATTTT
TRBD1,few,TRBV29-1,TRBJ1-1,CSVEGGTGSTEAFF,TGCAGCGTTGAAGGGGGGACAGGCAGCACTGAAGCTTTCTTT
-,-,TRBV11-3,TRBJ1-1,CASSLEGMNTEAFF,TGTGCCAGCAGCTTGGAGGGGATGAACACTGAAGCTTTCTTT
-,few,TRBV6-8,TRBJ2-1,CASRRGHNEQFF,TGTGCCAGCCGGCGGGGGCACAATGAGCAGTTCTTC
TRBD1,-,TRBV19,TRBJ2-2,CASSTRTGNTGELFF,TGTGCCAGTAGTACCCGGACAGGGAACACCGGGGAGCTGTTTTTT
TRBD1,few,TRBV9,TRBJ1-1,CASSLQGTEAFF,TGTGCCAGCAGCTTACAGGGGACTGAAGCTTTCTTT
-,-,TRBV25-1,TRBJ2-7,CASSDQQGHSYEQYF,TGTGCCAGCAGTGACCAGCAGGGTCACTCCTACGAGCAGTACTTC
TRBD2,large,TRBV11-3,TRBJ2-1,CASSRTSGIYNEQFF,TGTGCCAGCAGTCGGACTAGCGGGATATACAATGAGCAGTTCTTC
TRBD2,-,TRBV30,TRBJ2-7,CAWSGQLAGKYEQYF,TGTGCCTGGAGTGGACAACTAGCGGGAAAGTACGAGCAGTACTTC
-,medium-sized,TRBV11-3,TRBJ1-2,CASSLDAGREYGYTF,TGTGCCAGCAGCTTAGACGCGGGCCGGGAGTATGGCTACACCTTC
-,-,TRBV28,TRBJ2-7,CASSIVGYEQYF,TGTGCCAGCAGCATAGTCGGGTACGAGCAGTACTTC
TRBD2,-,TRBV30,TRBJ2-5,CAWRAAGATETQYF,TGTGCCTGGAGGGCGGCGGGAGCGACAGAGACCCAGTACTTC
-,few,TRBV27,TRBJ1-5,CASSLLGPNQPQHF,TGTGCCAGCAGTCTACTCGGCCCAAATCAGCCCCAGCATTTT
TRBD2,few,TRBV9,TRBJ2-1,CASRRTSGSPEGEQFF,TGTGCCAGCAGGAGGACTAGCGGCTCTCCGGAGGGTGAGCAGTTCTTC
-,medium-sized,TRBV11-3,TRBJ2-5,CASSFVDRQETQYF,TGTGCCAGCAGCTTCGTGGACAGACAAGAGACCCAGTACTTC
-,-,TRBV11-3,TRBJ1-2,CASSLQNGASYGYTF,TGTGCCAGCAGCTTACAAAACGGAGCCTCCTATGGCTACACCTTC
-,-,TRBV11-3,TRBJ1-2,CASSPWAGGNYGYTF,TGTGCCAGCAGCCCGTGGGCTGGGGGAAACTATGGCTACACCTTC
-,medium-sized,TRBV6-8,TRBJ1-1,CASSYVVTEAFF,TGTGCCAGCAGTTACGTTGTCACTGAAGCTTTCTTT
-,-,TRBV6-8,TRBJ2-7,CASRDLSTYEQYF,TGTGCCAGCAGGGACTTATCCACCTACGAGCAGTACTTC
TRBD2,-,TRBV11-3,TRBJ2-1,CASSPRLAGTSSYNEQFF,TGTGCCAGCAGCCCCCGACTAGCGGGGACGAGCTCCTACAATGAGCAGTTCTTC
TRBD1,few,TRBV6-8,TRBJ1-2,CASSPQGGAGGYTF,TGTGCCAGCAGCCCACAGGGGGGAGCGGGTGGCTACACCTTC
-,-,TRBV5-1,TRBJ2-7,CASSVGGGNYEQYF,TGCGCCAGCAGCGTGGGAGGCGGCAACTACGAGCAGTACTTC
-,medium-sized,TRBV28,TRBJ1-1,CASSPPDGFTEAFF,TGTGCCAGCAGCCCCCCGGACGGGTTCACTGAAGCTTTCTTT
-,-,TRBV28,TRBJ1-3,CASSTYLSGNTIYF,TGTGCCAGCAGCACGTACCTCTCTGGAAACACCATATATTTT
-,-,TRBV11-3,TRBJ2-1,CASSLDRTSYNEQFF,TGTGCCAGCAGCCTGGACAGAACCTCCTACAATGAGCAGTTCTTC
TRBD1,medium-sized,TRBV11-3,TRBJ1-1,CASSPVPGQGSNTEAFF,TGTGCCAGCAGCCCCGTCCCGGGACAGGGATCGAACACTGAAGCTTTCTTT
TRBD2,-,TRBV19,TRBJ2-3,CASSPIAGEVNTQYF,TGTGCCAGTAGCCCTATAGCGGGAGAGGTAAATACGCAGTATTTT
-,-,TRBV12-5,TRBJ1-2,CALRVPNNYGYTF,TGTGCTCTCCGGGTACCTAACAACTATGGCTACACCTTC
-,few,TRBV11-3,TRBJ2-5,CASSLGEKRQETQYF,TGTGCCAGCAGCTTAGGTGAGAAGCGGCAAGAGACCCAGTACTTC